This note documents a single T cell receptor beta chain sequence. What it binds is unknown. The germline gives CDR1 ENHRY, CDR2 SYGVKD. This CDR3 contains 14 residues. V lost 6 bases and J 2 bases, leaving 12 bases between the germline ends. The data were obtained in a study of PD-1 blockade in classical Hodgkin lymphoma. The protocol was immunoSEQ multiplex PCR, while the TCRdb copy is restricted to in-frame clones and leaves out a portion. The sample holds tens of thousands of clones, nearly 90% seen once. Whole-study findings and limits: The diversity seen at baseline in complete responders resembled that of newly diagnosed patients. Exclusion was the outcome for patients who began nivolumab under 1 year after ASCT. A reduction in baseline TCR diversity was reportedly seen in newly diagnosed patients relative to healthy donors. Only CD4+ TCR diversity, not CD8+, had risen significantly by C4D1.

Each patient experienced a relapse that followed autologous stem cell transplantation, and brentuximab vedotin exposure varied. The receptor was isolated from a human donor with classical Hodgkin lymphoma. Source: peripheral blood mononuclear cells (PBMCs), taken before the second cycle of nivolumab. V usage is TRBV10-3 and J usage is TRBJ2-3; D gene unclear. CDR3 region: CAISGRLNTDTQYF. The CDR3 nucleotides read TGTGCCATCAGCGGACGTCTAAACACAGATACGCAGTATTTT.